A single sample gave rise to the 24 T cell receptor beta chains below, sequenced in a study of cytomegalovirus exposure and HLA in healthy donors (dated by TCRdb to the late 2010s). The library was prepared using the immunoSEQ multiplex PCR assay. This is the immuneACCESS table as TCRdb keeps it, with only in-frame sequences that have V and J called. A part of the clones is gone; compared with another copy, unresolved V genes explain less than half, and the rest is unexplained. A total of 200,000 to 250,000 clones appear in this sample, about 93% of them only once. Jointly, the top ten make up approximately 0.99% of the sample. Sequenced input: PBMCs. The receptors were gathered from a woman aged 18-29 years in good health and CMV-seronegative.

The DNA for the CDR3 is TGCGCCAGCAGCCTGAAGGCGGAGAACACTGAAGCTTTCTTT. Residues: CASSLKAENTEAFF. The chain carries TRBV4-1 and TRBJ1-1; no clear D. Trimming took 4 bases from V and 1 from J, leaving 10 bases between them. The CDR3 contains 14 residues. Germline CDR1 MGHRA, CDR2 YSYEKL.

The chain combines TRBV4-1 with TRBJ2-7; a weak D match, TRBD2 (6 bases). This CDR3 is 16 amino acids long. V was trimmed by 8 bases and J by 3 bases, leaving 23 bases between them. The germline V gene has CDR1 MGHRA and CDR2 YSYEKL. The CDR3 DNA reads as TGCGCCAGCTCCCCACCGGCGGGATCGCCCCACTACGAGCAGTACTTC. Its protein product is CASSPPAGSPHYEQYF.

In DNA, the CDR3 is TGTGCCAGCTTGACGGACAGGACGAAGGTGAACACTGAAGCTTTCTTT. Its translation: CASLTDRTKVNTEAFF. The chain recombines TRBV19 with TRBJ1-1, with 7 bases that match TRBD1. This CDR3 comprises 16 residues. Germline lookup yields CDR1 LNHDA and CDR2 SQIVND (reference sequence). Trimming cost V 9 bases and J 0 bases; bases outside gene matches: 13.

CDR3 loop: CASGWTGVEDTQYF. The CDR3 DNA follows: TGTGCTAGTGGTTGGACAGGGGTAGAGGATACGCAGTATTTT. The chain uses TRBV12-5 and TRBJ2-3; 9 nucleotides line up with TRBD1. There are 14 residues in the CDR3. CDR1 is LGHNT, CDR2 FRNRAP, per germline. The V and J ends lost 4 bases and 6 bases, in that order; junction bases with no gene match: 5.

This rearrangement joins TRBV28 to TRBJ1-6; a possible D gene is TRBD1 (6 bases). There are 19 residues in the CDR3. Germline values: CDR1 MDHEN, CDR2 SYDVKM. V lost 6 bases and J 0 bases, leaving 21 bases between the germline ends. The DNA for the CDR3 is TGTGCCAGCAGGTCAATCCCGGGACACATGAGCTCCTATAATTCACCCCTCCACTTT. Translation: CASRSIPGHMSSYNSPLHF.

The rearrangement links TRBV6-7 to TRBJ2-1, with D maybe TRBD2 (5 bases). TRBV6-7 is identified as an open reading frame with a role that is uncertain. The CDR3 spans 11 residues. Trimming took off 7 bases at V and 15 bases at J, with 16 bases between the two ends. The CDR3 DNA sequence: TGTGCCAGCATTCCTCTGAGGGTTTCGTTCTTC. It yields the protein CASIPLRVSFF.

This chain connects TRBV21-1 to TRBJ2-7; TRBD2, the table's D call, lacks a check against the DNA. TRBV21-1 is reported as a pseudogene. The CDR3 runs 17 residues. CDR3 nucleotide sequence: TGTGCCAGCAGCAAAGCCCCTAGCGGGAGTTCTCCAGACGAGCAGTACTTC. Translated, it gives CASSKAPSGSSPDEQYF.

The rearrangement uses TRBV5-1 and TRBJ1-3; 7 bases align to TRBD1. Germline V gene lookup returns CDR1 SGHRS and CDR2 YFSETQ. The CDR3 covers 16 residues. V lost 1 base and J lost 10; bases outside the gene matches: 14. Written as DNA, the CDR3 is TGCGCCAGCAGCTTGAATCCCGGACAGGTCACTGAGACCATATATTTT. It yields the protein CASSLNPGQVTETIYF.

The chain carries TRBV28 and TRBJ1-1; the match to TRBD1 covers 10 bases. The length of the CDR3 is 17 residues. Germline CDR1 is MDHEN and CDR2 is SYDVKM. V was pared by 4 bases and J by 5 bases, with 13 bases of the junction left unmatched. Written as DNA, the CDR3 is TGTGCCAGCAGTTCGGTCGGGACAGGGGCTCTAAAAACTGAAGCTTTCTTT. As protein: CASSSVGTGALKTEAFF.

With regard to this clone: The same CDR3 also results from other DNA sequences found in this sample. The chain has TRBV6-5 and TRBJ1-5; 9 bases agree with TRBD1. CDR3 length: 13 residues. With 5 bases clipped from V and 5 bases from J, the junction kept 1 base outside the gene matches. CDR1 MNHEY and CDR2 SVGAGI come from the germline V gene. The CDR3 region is CASSRDRDQPQHF. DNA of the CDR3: TGTGCCAGCAGTCGGGACAGGGATCAGCCCCAGCATTTT.

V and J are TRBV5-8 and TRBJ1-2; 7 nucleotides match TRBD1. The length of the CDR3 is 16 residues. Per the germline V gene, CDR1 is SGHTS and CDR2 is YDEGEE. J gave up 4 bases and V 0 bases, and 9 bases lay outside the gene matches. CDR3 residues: CASSLGQGPRIYGYTF. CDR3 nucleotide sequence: TGTGCCAGCAGCTTGGGACAGGGCCCCAGGATCTATGGCTACACCTTC.

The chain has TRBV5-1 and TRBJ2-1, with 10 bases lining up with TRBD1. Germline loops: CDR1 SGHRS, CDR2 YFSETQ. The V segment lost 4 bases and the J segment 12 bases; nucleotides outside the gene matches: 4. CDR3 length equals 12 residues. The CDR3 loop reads CASSGGTGAQFF. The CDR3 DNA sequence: TGCGCCAGCAGCGGGGGGACAGGGGCGCAGTTCTTC.

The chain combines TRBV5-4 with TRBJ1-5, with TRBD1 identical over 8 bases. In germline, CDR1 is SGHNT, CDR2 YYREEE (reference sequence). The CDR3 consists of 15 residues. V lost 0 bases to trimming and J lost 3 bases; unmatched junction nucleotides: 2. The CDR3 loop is CASSLGTGSNQPQHF. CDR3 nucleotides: TGTGCCAGCAGCTTGGGGACAGGGTCCAATCAGCCCCAGCATTTT.

As DNA, the CDR3 is TGTGCCAGCCGCACAGGGGGCCCGAACACTGAAGCTTTCTTT. Its translation is CASRTGGPNTEAFF. The chain carries TRBV28 and TRBJ1-1, with 9 bases that match TRBD1. The CDR3 has 14 amino acids. Germline V gene data show CDR1 as MDHEN and CDR2 as SYDVKM. V was pared by 8 bases and J by 1 base, with 5 bases of the junction left unmatched.

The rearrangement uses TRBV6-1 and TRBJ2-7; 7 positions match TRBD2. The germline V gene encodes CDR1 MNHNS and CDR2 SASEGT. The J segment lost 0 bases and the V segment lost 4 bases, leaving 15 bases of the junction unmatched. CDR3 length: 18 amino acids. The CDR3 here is CASSALWLAEPSSYEQYF. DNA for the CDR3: TGTGCCAGCAGTGCTCTCTGGCTAGCGGAACCGAGCTCCTACGAGCAGTACTTC.

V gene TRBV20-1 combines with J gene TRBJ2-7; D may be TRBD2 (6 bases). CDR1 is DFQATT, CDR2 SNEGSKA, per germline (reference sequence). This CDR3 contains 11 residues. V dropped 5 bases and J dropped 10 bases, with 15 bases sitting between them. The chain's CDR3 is CSAPNVLAQYF. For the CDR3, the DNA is TGCAGTGCTCCGAATGTACTAGCACAGTACTTC.

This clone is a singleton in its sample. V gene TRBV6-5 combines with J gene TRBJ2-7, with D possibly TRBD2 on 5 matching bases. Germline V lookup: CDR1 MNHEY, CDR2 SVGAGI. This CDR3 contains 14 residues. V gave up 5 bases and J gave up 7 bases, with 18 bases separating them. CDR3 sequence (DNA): TGTGCCAGCAGTCCCCGCCTTGGCGGGTCGGAGCAGTACTTC. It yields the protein CASSPRLGGSEQYF.

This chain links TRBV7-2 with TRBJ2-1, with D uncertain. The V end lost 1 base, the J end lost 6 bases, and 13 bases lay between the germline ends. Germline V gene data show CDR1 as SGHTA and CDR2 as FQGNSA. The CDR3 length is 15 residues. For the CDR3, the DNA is TGTGCCAGCAGCTTAGAACTATCCCTGGCCAATGAGCAGTTCTTC. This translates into CASSLELSLANEQFF.

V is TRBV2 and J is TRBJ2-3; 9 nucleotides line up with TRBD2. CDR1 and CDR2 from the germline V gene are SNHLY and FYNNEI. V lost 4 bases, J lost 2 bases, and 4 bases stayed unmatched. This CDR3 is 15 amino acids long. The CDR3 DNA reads TGTGCCAGCAGTGCGGCTAGCGGGGACACAGATACGCAGTATTTT. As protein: CASSAASGDTDTQYF. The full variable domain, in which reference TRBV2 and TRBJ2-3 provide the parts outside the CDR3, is EPEVTQTPSHQVTQMGQEVILRCVPISNHLYFYWYRQILGQKVEFLVSFYNNEISEKSEIFDDQFSVERPDGSNFTLKIRSTKLEDSAMYFCASSAASGDTDTQYFGPGTRLTVL.

The CDR3 protein is CASTSSRYEQYF. DNA of the CDR3: TGTGCCAGCACCTCGAGCCGGTACGAGCAGTACTTC. The V call is TRBV27, the J call TRBJ2-7, with D unresolved. V lost 7 bases, J lost 4 bases, and 11 bases lay in between. The germline V gene has CDR1 MNHEY and CDR2 SMNVEV (reference sequence). The CDR3 runs 12 residues.

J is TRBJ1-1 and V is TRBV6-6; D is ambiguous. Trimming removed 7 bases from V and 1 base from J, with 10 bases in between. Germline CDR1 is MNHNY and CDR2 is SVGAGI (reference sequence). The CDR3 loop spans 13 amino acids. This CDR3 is CASTLRGNTEAFF. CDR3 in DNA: TGTGCCAGCACCCTACGGGGGAACACTGAAGCTTTCTTT.

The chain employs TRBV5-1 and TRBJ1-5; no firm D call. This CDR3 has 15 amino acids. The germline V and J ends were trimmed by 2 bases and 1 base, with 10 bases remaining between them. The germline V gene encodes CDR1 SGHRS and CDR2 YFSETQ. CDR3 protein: CASSFGSGSNQPQHF. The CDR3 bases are TGCGCCAGCAGCTTCGGCAGCGGGAGCAATCAGCCCCAGCATTTT.

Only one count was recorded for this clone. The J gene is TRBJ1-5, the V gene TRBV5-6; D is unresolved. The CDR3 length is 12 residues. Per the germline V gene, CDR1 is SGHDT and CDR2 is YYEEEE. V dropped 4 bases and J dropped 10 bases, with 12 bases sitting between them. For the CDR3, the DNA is TGTGCCAGCAGCCTAAGAGGATCCCCCCAGCATTTT. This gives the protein CASSLRGSPQHF.

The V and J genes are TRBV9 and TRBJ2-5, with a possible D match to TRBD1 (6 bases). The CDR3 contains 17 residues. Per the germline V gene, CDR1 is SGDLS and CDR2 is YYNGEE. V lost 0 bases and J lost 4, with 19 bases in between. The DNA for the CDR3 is TGTGCCAGCAGCGTAGACGGTAGAGAGAGGGGGTTAGAGACCCAGTACTTC. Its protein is CASSVDGRERGLETQYF.